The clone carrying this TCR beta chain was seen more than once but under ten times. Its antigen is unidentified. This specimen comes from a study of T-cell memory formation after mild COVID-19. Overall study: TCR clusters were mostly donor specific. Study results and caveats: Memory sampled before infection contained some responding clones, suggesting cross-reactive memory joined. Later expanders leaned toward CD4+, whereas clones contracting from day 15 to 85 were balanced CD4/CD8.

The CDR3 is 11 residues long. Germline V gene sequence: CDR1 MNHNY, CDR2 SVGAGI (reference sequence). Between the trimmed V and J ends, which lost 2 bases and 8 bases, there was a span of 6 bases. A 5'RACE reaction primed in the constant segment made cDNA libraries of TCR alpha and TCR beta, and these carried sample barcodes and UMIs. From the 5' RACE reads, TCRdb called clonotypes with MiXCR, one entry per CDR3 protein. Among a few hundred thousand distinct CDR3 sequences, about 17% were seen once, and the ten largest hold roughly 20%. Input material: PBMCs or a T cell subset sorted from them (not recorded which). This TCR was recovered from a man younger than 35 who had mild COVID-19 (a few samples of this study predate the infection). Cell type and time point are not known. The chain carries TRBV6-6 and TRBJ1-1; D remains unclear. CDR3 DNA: TGTGCCAGCAGTTACAGGGCAGAAGCTTTCTTT. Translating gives CASSYRAEAFF.